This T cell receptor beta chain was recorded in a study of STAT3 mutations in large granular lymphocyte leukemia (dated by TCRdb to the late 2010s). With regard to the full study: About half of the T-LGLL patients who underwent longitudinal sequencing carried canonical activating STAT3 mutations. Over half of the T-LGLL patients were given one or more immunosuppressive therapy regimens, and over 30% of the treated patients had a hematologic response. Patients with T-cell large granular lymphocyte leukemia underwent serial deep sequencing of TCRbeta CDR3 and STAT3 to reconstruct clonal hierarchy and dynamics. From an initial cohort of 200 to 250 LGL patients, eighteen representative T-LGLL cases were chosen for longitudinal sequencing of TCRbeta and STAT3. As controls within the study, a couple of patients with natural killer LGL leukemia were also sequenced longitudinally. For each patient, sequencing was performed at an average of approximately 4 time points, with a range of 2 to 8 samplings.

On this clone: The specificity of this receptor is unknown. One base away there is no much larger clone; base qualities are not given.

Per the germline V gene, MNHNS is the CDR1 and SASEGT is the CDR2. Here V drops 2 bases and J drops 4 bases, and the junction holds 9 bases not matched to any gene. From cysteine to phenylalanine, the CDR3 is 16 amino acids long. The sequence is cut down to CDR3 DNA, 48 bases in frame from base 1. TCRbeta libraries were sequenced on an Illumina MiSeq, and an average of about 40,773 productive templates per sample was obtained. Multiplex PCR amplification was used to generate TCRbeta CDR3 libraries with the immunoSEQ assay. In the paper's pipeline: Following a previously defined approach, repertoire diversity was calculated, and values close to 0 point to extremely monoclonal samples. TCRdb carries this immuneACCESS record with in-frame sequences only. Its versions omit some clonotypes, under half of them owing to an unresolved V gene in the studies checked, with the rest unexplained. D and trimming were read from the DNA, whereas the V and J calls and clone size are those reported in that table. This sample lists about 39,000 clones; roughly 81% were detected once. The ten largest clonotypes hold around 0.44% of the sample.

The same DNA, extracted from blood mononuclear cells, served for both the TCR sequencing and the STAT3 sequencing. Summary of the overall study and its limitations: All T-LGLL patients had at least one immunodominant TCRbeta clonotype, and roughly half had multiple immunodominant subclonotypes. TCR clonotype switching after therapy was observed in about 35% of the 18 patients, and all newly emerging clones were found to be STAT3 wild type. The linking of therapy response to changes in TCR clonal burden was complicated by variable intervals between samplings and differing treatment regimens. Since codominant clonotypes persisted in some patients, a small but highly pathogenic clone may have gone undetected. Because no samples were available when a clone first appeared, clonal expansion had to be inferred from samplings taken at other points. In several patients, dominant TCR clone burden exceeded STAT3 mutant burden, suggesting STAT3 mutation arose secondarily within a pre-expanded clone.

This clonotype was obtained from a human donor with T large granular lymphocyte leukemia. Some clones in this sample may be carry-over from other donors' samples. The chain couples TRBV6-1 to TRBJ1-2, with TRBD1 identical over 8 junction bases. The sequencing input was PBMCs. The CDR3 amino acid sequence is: CASSESGTGTGYGYTF. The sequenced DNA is TGTGCCAGCAGTGAAAGCGGCACCGGGACAGGCTATGGCTACACCTTC.